This T cell receptor beta chain was sequenced in a study of cytomegalovirus exposure and HLA in healthy donors. General study results and limits: Many donors carried some public TCRs, although rarity characterized most TCR sequences. TCR beta chains numbering under 200 were designated cytomegalovirus-associated.

Trimming removed 2 bases at V and 7 bases at J, with 12 bases between. The CDR3 extends over 14 amino acids. CDR1 MNHEY and CDR2 SMNVEV come from the germline V gene (reference sequence). Assay: immunoSEQ multiplex PCR; the TCRdb copy retains only in-frame clones and omits some. The table shows 150,000 to 180,000 clones, with around 84% occurring only once. To note about this clone: The antigen is not known.

Material: PBMCs. This sequence originates from a human donor in good health. This chain connects TRBV27 to TRBJ1-5, with a possible D match to TRBD1 (5 bases). The CDR3 DNA follows: TGTGCCAGCAGTTTAGCAGGGCCGAACCAGCCCCAGCATTTT. It yields the protein CASSLAGPNQPQHF.